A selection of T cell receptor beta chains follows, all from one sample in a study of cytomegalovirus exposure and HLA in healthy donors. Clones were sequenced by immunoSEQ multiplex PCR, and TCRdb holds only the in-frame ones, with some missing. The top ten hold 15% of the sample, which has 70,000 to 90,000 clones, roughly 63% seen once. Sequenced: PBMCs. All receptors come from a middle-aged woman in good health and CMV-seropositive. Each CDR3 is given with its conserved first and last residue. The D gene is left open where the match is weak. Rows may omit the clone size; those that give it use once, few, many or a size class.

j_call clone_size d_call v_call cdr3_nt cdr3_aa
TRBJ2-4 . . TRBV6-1 TGTGCCAGCAGTGAAAGGGGGAGGGCCAATGGCATTCAGTACTTC CASSERGRANGIQYF
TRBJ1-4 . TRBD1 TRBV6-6 TGTGCCAGCGCGGACAGGGGGCATGAAAAACTGTTTTTT CASADRGHEKLFF
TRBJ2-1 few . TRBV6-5 TGTGCCAGCTCATATGGGACTGGGGAGCAGTTCTTC CASSYGTGEQFF
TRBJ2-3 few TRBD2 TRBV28 TGTGCCAGCAGTTTCGGGAGATGGGAGGGACAGGCGACTAGCGGGGGAACAGATACGCAGTATTTT CASSFGRWEGQATSGGTDTQYF
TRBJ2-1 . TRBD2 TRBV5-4 TGTGCCAGCAGCTTGCCGGGACTAGCCTACAATGAGCAGTTCTTC CASSLPGLAYNEQFF
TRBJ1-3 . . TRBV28 TGTGCCAGCAGTTTAGAGGCTGGAAACACCATATATTTT CASSLEAGNTIYF
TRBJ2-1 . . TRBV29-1 TGCAGCGTTGACTTACTATTCAATGCGCAGTTCTTC CSVDLLFNAQFF
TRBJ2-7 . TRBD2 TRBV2 TGTGCCAGCAGTGCCCCAGCGGGAGTCCCCTACGAGCAGTACTTC CASSAPAGVPYEQYF
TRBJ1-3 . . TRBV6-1 TGTGCCAGCAGATCCCGGGGGGACTCTGGAAACACCATATATTTT CASRSRGDSGNTIYF
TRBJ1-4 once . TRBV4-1 TGCGCCAGCAGCCAACAACAGGGTAGGGAAAAACTGTTTTTT CASSQQQGREKLFF
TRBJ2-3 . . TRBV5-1 TGCGCCAGCAGCCACGGTGGGCCAGATACGCAGTATTTT CASSHGGPDTQYF
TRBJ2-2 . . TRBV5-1 TGCGCCAGCAGCTTGGCCAGGGTCGACACCGGGGAGCTGTTTTTT CASSLARVDTGELFF
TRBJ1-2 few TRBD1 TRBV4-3 TGCGCCAGCAGCCAAGGGACAGGGGGAGGCGGCTACACCTTC CASSQGTGGGGYTF
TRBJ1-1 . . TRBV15 TGTGCCACCAGCAGATTGACAGGAGGAACTGAAGCTTTCTTT CATSRLTGGTEAFF
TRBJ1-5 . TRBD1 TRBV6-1 TGTGCCAGCACCGCAGGGGTAGGGGGCACTCAGCCCCAGCATTTT CASTAGVGGTQPQHF
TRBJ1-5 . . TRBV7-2 TGTGCCAGCAGCTCGCAAGTCGGGAGCCAAGATCAGCCCCAGCATTTT CASSSQVGSQDQPQHF
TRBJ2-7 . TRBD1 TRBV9 TGTGCCAGCAGCGTATGGACAGGGGCGGACTACGAGCAGTACTTC CASSVWTGADYEQYF
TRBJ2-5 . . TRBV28 TGTGCCAGCAGTTTGGGACAACACCAAGAGACCCAGTACTTC CASSLGQHQETQYF
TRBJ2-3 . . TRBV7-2 TGTGCCAGCAGCTTAGACTTCAGCTCTAGCACAGATGCGCAGTATTTT CASSLDFSSSTDAQYF
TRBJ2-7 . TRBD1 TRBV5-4 TGTGCCAGCAGCAGGGACAGGGGGCATGGCGAGCAGTACTTC CASSRDRGHGEQYF
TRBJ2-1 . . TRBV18 TGTGCCAGCTCCCCACCCACAGCAAATGAGCAGTTCTTC CASSPPTANEQFF
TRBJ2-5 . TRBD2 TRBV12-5 TGTGCTAGTGGTCCCGGACTAGCGGGAGAGACCCAGTACTTC CASGPGLAGETQYF
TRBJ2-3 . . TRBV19 TGTGCCAGTACCACTATAGGCCGAGGTGGGGCAGAACACTCTACAGATACGCAGTATTTT CASTTIGRGGAEHSTDTQYF
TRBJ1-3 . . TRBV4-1 TGCGCCAGCAGCCAAGAGCTCGACAGAAACACCATATATTTT CASSQELDRNTIYF
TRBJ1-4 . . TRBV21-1 TGTGCCAGCAGCAAAGCTGACAGGGAAACTAATGAAAAACTGTTTTTT CASSKADRETNEKLFF
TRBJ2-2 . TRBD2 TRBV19 TGTGCCAGTAGTATAGATGGTCTAGCGGGAGGCACCGGGGAGCTGTTTTTT CASSIDGLAGGTGELFF
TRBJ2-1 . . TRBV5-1 TGCGCCAGTAGAGAACCTTCCTATGTGAATGAGCAGTTCTTC CASREPSYVNEQFF
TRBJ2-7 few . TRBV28 TGTGCCAGCAGTTTACCTAGGACAGTTACCTACGAGCAGTACTTC CASSLPRTVTYEQYF
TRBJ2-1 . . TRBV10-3 TGTGCCATCAGTGTCCTCGAGGGCGAGCAGTTCTTC CAISVLEGEQFF
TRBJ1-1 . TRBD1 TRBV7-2 TGTGCCAGCAGCATCCCGGGACAGGGAGCTTCTGAAGCTTTCTTT CASSIPGQGASEAFF
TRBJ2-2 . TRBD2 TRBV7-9 TGTGCCAGCAGCCGGCCGGGGGGAGCTTACACCGGGGAGCTGTTTTTT CASSRPGGAYTGELFF
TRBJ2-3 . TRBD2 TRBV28 TGTGCCAGCAGTCTAGCGGGAGGGTACCGTGGTACGCAGTATTTT CASSLAGGYRGTQYF
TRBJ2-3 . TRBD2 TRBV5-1 TGCGCCAGCAGCTTTGGGGCGGGAGCAGATACGCAGTATTTT CASSFGAGADTQYF
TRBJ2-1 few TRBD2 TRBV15 TGTGCCACCAGCAGGACGGGAGGGTACAATGAGCAGTTCTTC CATSRTGGYNEQFF
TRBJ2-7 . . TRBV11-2 TGTGCCAGCAGCTTAGGGGGCATCTACGAGCAGTACTTC CASSLGGIYEQYF
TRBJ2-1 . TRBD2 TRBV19 TGTGCCAGTAGTCCCCGGACTAGCGGGACTCGTGGCTCCTACAATGAGCAGTTCTTC CASSPRTSGTRGSYNEQFF
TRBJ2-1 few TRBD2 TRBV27 TGTGCCAGCACCCTGGCGTCTAGCGGGAGAAATGAGCAGTTCTTC CASTLASSGRNEQFF
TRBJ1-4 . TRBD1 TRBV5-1 TGCGCCAGCAGCTTGAGGACAGGCGCAACTAATGAAAAACTGTTTTTT CASSLRTGATNEKLFF
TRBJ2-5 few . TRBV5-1 TGCGCCAGCAGCTTGCTGTATCCGGAGGTGCCACAAGAGACCCAGTACTTC CASSLLYPEVPQETQYF
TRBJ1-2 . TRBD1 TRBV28 TGTGCCAGCAGTTTACCTCCTGGACAGGGGGGAGGCTATGGCTACACCTTC CASSLPPGQGGGYGYTF
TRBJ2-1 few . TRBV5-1 TGCGCCAGCAGCTTGTTTACAGGCAAAGGGGAGTTCTTC CASSLFTGKGEFF
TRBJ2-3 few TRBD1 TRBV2 TGTGCCAGCGTAGGGACAGGGAGGACAGATACGCAGTATTTT CASVGTGRTDTQYF
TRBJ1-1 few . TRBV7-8 TGTGCCAGCAGCTTACAGGGAGGTGGAGCTTTCTTT CASSLQGGGAFF
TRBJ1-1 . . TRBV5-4 TGTGCCAGCAGCTTGGTTATGAACACTGAAGCTTTCTTT CASSLVMNTEAFF
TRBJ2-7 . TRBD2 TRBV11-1 TGTGCCAGCAGCCAAAAAGGACTAGCGGCCTACGAGCAGTACTTC CASSQKGLAAYEQYF
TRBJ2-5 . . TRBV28 TGTGCCAGCAGCCTACGGGGGGCCGCGACAGAGACCCAGTACTTC CASSLRGAATETQYF
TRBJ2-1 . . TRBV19 TGTGCCAGTAGTATTGGAGGCGAGCAGTTCTTC CASSIGGEQFF
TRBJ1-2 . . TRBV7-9 TGTGCCAGCAGTGCGGTATCGGCTAACTATGGCTACACCTTC CASSAVSANYGYTF
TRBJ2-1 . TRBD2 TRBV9 TGTGCCAGCAGCATTAGTGCACTAGCGGGAGAATGGAATGAGCAGTTCTTC CASSISALAGEWNEQFF
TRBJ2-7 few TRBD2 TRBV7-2 TGTGCCAGCAGCCCTCGACTAGCGGGGACGAGTTACGAGCAGTACTTC CASSPRLAGTSYEQYF